This T cell receptor (beta chain) was documented in a study of PD-1 blockade in classical Hodgkin lymphoma. Overall study context: Every 2 weeks, patients had 3 mg/kg nivolumab intravenously.

V was pared by 0 bases and J by 8 bases, with 10 bases between. The CDR3 has 13 amino acids. Looked up from germline, CDR1 is MNHEY and CDR2 is SVGAGI. Regarding time point: cycle 4 day 1 (C4D1), after less than seven weeks of nivolumab. All patients experienced relapse after autologous stem cell transplantation, and brentuximab vedotin exposure was variable. TCRdb's copy holds only in-frame clones and misses some; the assay was immunoSEQ multiplex PCR. The data hold 45,000 or so clones, with roughly 78% observed a single time. The chain combines TRBV6-5 with TRBJ1-2; the D gene is possibly TRBD1 (5 bases). The input for sequencing was peripheral blood mononuclear cells (PBMCs), taken before the fourth cycle of nivolumab. The sequence was obtained from a human donor with classical Hodgkin lymphoma. The CDR3 DNA reads TGTGCCAGCAGTTACTCAGGGGCAGAGGGCTACACCTTC. It encodes CASSYSGAEGYTF.